These 2 T cell receptor beta chains originate from one sample sequenced in a study of patients and donors after allogeneic stem cell transplantation. A single record per CDR3 protein comes from TCRdb applying MiXCR to the RT-PCR reads. Altogether about 230,000 distinct CDR3 sequences are present, around an eighth being singletons, with the ten largest covering approximately 10%. The sequenced sample was blood, either unsorted or a sorted T cell fraction (not recorded which). These receptor sequences come from a human donor who was either an allogeneic HSCT recipient or a stem cell or donor lymphocyte infusion donor (not recorded which). It is not recorded whose cells these are; they may come from a transplant donor.

V usage is TRBV6-1 and J usage is TRBJ2-3; a weak D match, TRBD2 (6 bases). The CDR3 runs 13 residues. CDR1 MNHNS and CDR2 SASEGT come from the germline V gene. V lost 6 bases and J 4 bases, leaving 11 bases between the germline ends. CDR3 coding DNA: TGTGCCAGCAGCCCCTCGGGGGCAGATACGCAGTATTTT. Translated: CASSPSGADTQYF.

This sequence joins TRBV3-1 and TRBJ1-5; the D gene is possibly TRBD1 (5 bases). Germline CDR1 is LGHDT and CDR2 is YNNKEL (reference sequence). V was trimmed by 5 bases and J by 6 bases, leaving 11 bases between them. The CDR3 has 13 residues. The CDR3 nucleotides are TGTGCCAGCAGCTTCCGGGGGAGTCAGCCCCAGCATTTT. Translated: CASSFRGSQPQHF.